This T cell receptor (beta chain) comes out of a study of control samples from healthy donors and cancer patients. With regard to this clone: This same CDR3 is encoded by further DNA sequences in the sample.

The repertoire was sequenced with immunoSEQ multiplex PCR; TCRdb's copy has only in-frame clones and lacks some. The repertoire consists of around 130,000 clones, with roughly 89% occurring once and the leading ten covering around 6.9%. The CDR3 totals 12 residues. V lost 3 bases and J lost 5, with 4 bases in between. This receptor was taken from a man aged 50-59 years with head and neck cancer. This chain uses TRBV12-3 or TRBV12-4 with TRBJ2-2; D call uncertain. The specimen was PBMCs. The CDR3 region is CASSFGTGELFF. In nucleotides, the CDR3 is TGTGCCAGCAGTTTTGGGACCGGGGAGCTGTTTTTT.